The 18 T cell receptor beta chains below come from one sample, sequenced in a study of identifying expanded T cells in peripheral blood. Clones were read by immunoSEQ multiplex PCR, and TCRdb kept only the in-frame ones, dropping some. Seen here are about 100,000 clones, approximately 89% observed once, and the top ten hold 5% to 6.5%. The sample was blood. All receptors derive from a person between 18 and 75 years old in good health.

A few counts support this clone. The rearrangement links TRBV29-1 to TRBJ1-4, with TRBD1 matching 7 bases. The V gene's germline CDR1 is SQVTM and CDR2 ANQGSEA. The CDR3 is made up of 14 amino acids. J lost 3 bases, V lost 7 bases, and 8 bases had no gene match. As DNA, the CDR3 is TGCAGCGCCAGGGGGATTTCGGCTAATGAAAAACTGTTTTTT. Translating it yields CSARGISANEKLFF.

The rearrangement uses TRBV19 and TRBJ2-1; a weak D match, TRBD1 (6 bases). The CDR3 loop spans 14 amino acids. Trimming pared 3 bases from V and 6 bases from J, leaving 12 bases between. Germline lookup yields CDR1 LNHDA and CDR2 SQIVND (reference sequence). The CDR3 sequence is CASSILYRVNEQFF. The DNA of the CDR3 is TGTGCCAGTAGTATCTTATACAGGGTCAATGAGCAGTTCTTC.

This clone was counted between two and nine times. The V call is TRBV12-1, the J call TRBJ2-1; the table's D call TRBD2 went unverified against the DNA. TRBV12-1 is a pseudogene. The CDR3 runs to 17 residues. The CDR3 DNA sequence: TGTGCCAGCAGCTTTGTTCTGGGGACTAGCGGGGGCAATGAGCAGTTCTTC. Amino acid sequence: CASSFVLGTSGGNEQFF.

The V and J genes are TRBV29-1 and TRBJ2-2; D is perhaps TRBD1 (7 bases). CDR3 length equals 18 residues. Germline V CDR1 and CDR2: SQVTM, ANQGSEA. Trimming left V 5 bases short and J 4 bases short, with 26 bases between. The CDR3 DNA is TGCAGCGTTCCCGACAGGGAGGTTGAATCTTGGGGCACCGGGGAGCTGTTTTTT. Translating gives CSVPDREVESWGTGELFF.

The V call is TRBV7-9, the J call TRBJ2-5; D ambiguous. Per the germline V gene, CDR1 is SEHNR and CDR2 is FQNEAQ (reference sequence). V dropped 1 base and J dropped 2 bases, with 8 bases sitting between them. The CDR3 sequence is 14 residues long. The chain's CDR3 is CASSLGSVQETQYF. The CDR3 DNA is TGTGCCAGCAGCTTAGGGTCTGTACAAGAGACCCAGTACTTC.

This sequence joins TRBV15 and TRBJ2-7, with 7 bases identical to TRBD1. CDR1 is LNHNV and CDR2 is YYDKDF in the germline V gene (reference sequence). CDR3 length: 13 amino acids. Unmatched junction bases numbered 3, after V lost 6 bases and J lost 1 base. This chain's CDR3 is CATSLDRSYEQYF. CDR3 in DNA: TGTGCCACCAGTCTGGACAGGTCCTACGAGCAGTACTTC.

This clone was recorded only once. CDR3 in amino acids: CASSRPGPMNTGELFF. The DNA of the CDR3 is TGTGCCAGTAGTCGACCAGGCCCCATGAACACCGGGGAGCTGTTTTTT. This chain joins TRBV19 and TRBJ2-2; D not resolved. CDR3 size: 16 residues. V was shortened by 5 bases and J by 1 base, with 14 bases between the two germline ends. The V gene's germline CDR1 is LNHDA and CDR2 SQIVND (reference sequence). Filled out from reference TRBV19 and TRBJ2-2, the complete variable domain reads DGGITQSPKYLFRKEGQNVTLSCEQNLNHDAMYWYRQDPGQGLRLIYYSQIVNDFQKGDIAEGYSVSREKKESFPLTVTSAQKNPTAFYLCASSRPGPMNTGELFFGEGSRLTVL.

The rearrangement uses TRBV19 and TRBJ1-2; the D gene is possibly TRBD1 (5 bases). Germline V lookup: CDR1 LNHDA, CDR2 SQIVND (reference sequence). CDR3 length: 13 amino acids. Trimming pared 6 bases from V and 3 bases from J, leaving 11 bases between. The DNA of the CDR3 is TGTGCCAGTAGGAATGGGGGAGACTATGGCTACACCTTC. This codes for CASRNGGDYGYTF.

The CDR3 protein is CASRKPGQGGTNTEAFF. CDR3 nucleotides: TGTGCCAGTAGGAAACCGGGACAGGGTGGAACAAACACTGAAGCTTTCTTT. This chain uses TRBV19 with TRBJ1-1; 9 bases match TRBD1. The CDR3 is made up of 17 amino acids. V lost 6 bases to trimming and J lost 2 bases; unmatched junction nucleotides: 13. CDR1 is LNHDA and CDR2 is SQIVND in the germline V gene (reference sequence). Using reference TRBV19 and TRBJ1-1 for the parts outside the CDR3, the full variable domain is DGGITQSPKYLFRKEGQNVTLSCEQNLNHDAMYWYRQDPGQGLRLIYYSQIVNDFQKGDIAEGYSVSREKKESFPLTVTSAQKNPTAFYLCASRKPGQGGTNTEAFFGQGTRLTVV.

J is TRBJ2-5 and V is TRBV25-1; D unclear. CDR1 is MGHDK, CDR2 SYGVNS, per germline. The CDR3 totals 18 residues. V was shortened by 1 base and J by 0 bases, with 18 bases between the two germline ends. As DNA, the CDR3 is TGTGCCAGCAGTGAATTGTACGTTACTATAGGCCACCAAGAGACCCAGTACTTC. It encodes CASSELYVTIGHQETQYF.

This CDR3 is CASSRTSANEQFF. The CDR3 nucleotides are TGTGCCAGCAGCCGGACTAGCGCCAATGAGCAGTTCTTC. The chain combines TRBV7-3 with TRBJ2-1, with 9 nucleotides matching TRBD2. This CDR3 spans 13 amino acids. In germline, CDR1 is SGHTA, CDR2 FQGTGA. V lost 5 bases to trimming and J lost 6 bases; unmatched junction nucleotides: 2.

This clone showed up many times. This chain uses TRBV7-2 with TRBJ2-7; D ambiguous. This CDR3 region has 13 residues. V was cut by 2 bases and J by 6 bases, with 11 bases left in between. Germline values: CDR1 SGHTA, CDR2 FQGNSA. The CDR3 region is CASSLFRVSEQYF. The CDR3 DNA follows: TGTGCCAGCAGCTTATTCCGGGTAAGCGAGCAGTACTTC.

This rearrangement joins TRBV30 to TRBJ1-1; 11 nucleotides align to TRBD1. In germline, CDR1 is GTSNPN, CDR2 SVGIG (reference sequence). The CDR3 runs 14 residues. The V and J ends lost 1 base and 4 bases, in that order; junction bases with no gene match: 2. The CDR3 spells CAWSAGTGGTEAFF. CDR3 DNA sequence: TGTGCCTGGAGTGCCGGGACAGGGGGCACTGAAGCTTTCTTT.

CDR3 DNA: TGTGCCAGCAGCTTAGACGGCGGGAGGAACACTGAAGCTTTCTTT. Protein sequence: CASSLDGGRNTEAFF. The chain has TRBV11-3 and TRBJ1-1; D call uncertain. V shed 0 bases and J shed 1 base, with 9 bases lying between them. This CDR3 region has 15 residues. The germline CDR1 and CDR2 sequences are SGHNT and YENEEA.

This chain joins TRBV6-6 and TRBJ2-3; unclear D gene. The CDR3 sequence is 12 residues long. V was shortened by 2 bases and J by 2 bases, with 2 bases between the two germline ends. Germline V gene lookup returns CDR1 MNHNY and CDR2 SVGAGI (reference sequence). The DNA of the CDR3 is TGTGCCAGCAGTTACCACACAGATACGCAGTATTTT. This sequence encodes CASSYHTDTQYF.

The gene calls are TRBV9 and TRBJ1-1; 7 bases align to TRBD1. This CDR3 is 16 amino acids long. The junction had 13 bases not matched to a gene; V was cut back by 4 bases and J by 4 bases. The germline V gene has CDR1 SGDLS and CDR2 YYNGEE. The DNA of the CDR3 is TGTGCCAGCAGCCCCCCCGGGGACAGCGGGGGCACTGAAGCTTTCTTT. Amino acid sequence: CASSPPGDSGGTEAFF.

This chain links TRBV5-3 with TRBJ1-2; D gene uncertain. TRBV5-3 is an ORF, with its function uncertain. Trimming took 0 bases from V and 4 from J, leaving 4 bases between them. The CDR3 is 12 residues long. As DNA, the CDR3 is TGTGCCAGAAGCTTGGTTCCCTATGGCTACACCTTC. Translating gives CARSLVPYGYTF.

The rearrangement links TRBV10-3 to TRBJ2-7; TRBD1 agrees at 7 bases. V dropped 3 bases and J dropped 5; count of bases not matched to a gene: 7. This CDR3 is built from 14 residues. Per the germline V gene, CDR1 is ENHRY and CDR2 is SYGVKD. CDR3 sequence reads: CAISELTGVHEQYF. DNA for the CDR3: TGTGCCATCAGTGAACTTACAGGGGTCCACGAGCAGTACTTC.